A selection of T cell receptor beta chains follows, all from one sample in a study of cytomegalovirus exposure and HLA in healthy donors. Libraries were prepared by immunoSEQ multiplex PCR; TCRdb keeps only in-frame clonotypes and omits some of them. The sample lists over 100,000 clones; about two thirds were seen once. The sequenced sample was PBMCs. The receptors originated from a man aged 50 to 59 in good health and CMV-seropositive. CDR3s leave out the opening cysteine and the closing phenylalanine or tryptophan.

J gene: TRBJ2-1; V gene: TRBV5-4; CDR3 protein: ASSSLLRGANEQF
J gene: TRBJ1-1; V gene: TRBV7-9; CDR3 protein: ASSLGSSVRNTEAF
J gene: TRBJ1-5; V gene: TRBV5-8; CDR3 protein: ASSSRTGVAQPQH
J gene: TRBJ1-1; V gene: TRBV19; CDR3 protein: ASSNTGDTEAF
J gene: TRBJ1-2; V gene: TRBV25-1; CDR3 protein: ASGQGGLFYGYT
J gene: TRBJ2-5; V gene: TRBV10-1; CDR3 protein: ASSEFGVETQY
J gene: TRBJ2-1; V gene: TRBV7-2; CDR3 protein: ARKIAENYNEQF
J gene: TRBJ1-4; V gene: TRBV2; CDR3 protein: ASSEIPGTGGEKLF
J gene: TRBJ1-1; V gene: TRBV2; CDR3 protein: ASSDRGSGTEVF
J gene: TRBJ1-1; V gene: TRBV28; CDR3 protein: ASSFPRGSVMNTEAF
J gene: TRBJ1-1; V gene: TRBV28; CDR3 protein: ASRGGRLNTEAF
J gene: TRBJ2-1; V gene: TRBV27; CDR3 protein: ASSFLGTSGGDNEQF
J gene: TRBJ2-2; V gene: TRBV6-4; CDR3 protein: ASSDSTSGGPGGELF
J gene: TRBJ1-4; V gene: TRBV6-1; CDR3 protein: ASSEALDRLEKLF
J gene: TRBJ1-1; V gene: TRBV7-9; CDR3 protein: ASRDSHTEAF
J gene: TRBJ1-1; V gene: TRBV19; CDR3 protein: ASSVGTGLNTEAF
J gene: TRBJ2-2; V gene: TRBV29-1; CDR3 protein: SAKPTSHPGELF
J gene: TRBJ2-1; V gene: TRBV27; CDR3 protein: ASSLREDGYNEQF
J gene: TRBJ2-7; V gene: TRBV5-1; CDR3 protein: ASSYQGGYEQY
J gene: TRBJ1-2; V gene: TRBV7-3; CDR3 protein: ASEEGGYT
J gene: TRBJ1-2; V gene: TRBV6-1; CDR3 protein: ASSERQTYYGYT
J gene: TRBJ1-1; V gene: TRBV11-2; CDR3 protein: ASSLEGGWYTEAF
J gene: TRBJ2-7; V gene: TRBV10-2; CDR3 protein: ASSEKYGPYEQY
J gene: TRBJ2-5; V gene: TRBV28; CDR3 protein: ASRNNQETQY
J gene: TRBJ1-1; V gene: TRBV2; CDR3 protein: ASKRGNTEAF
J gene: TRBJ2-5; V gene: TRBV6-5; CDR3 protein: ASKKTAGETQY
J gene: TRBJ2-2; V gene: TRBV5-6; CDR3 protein: ASSLLTGGYTGELF
J gene: TRBJ2-7; V gene: TRBV19; CDR3 protein: ASSMVRGLAGGPGRGQY
J gene: TRBJ1-4; V gene: TRBV6-5; CDR3 protein: ASSVLQGALLF
J gene: TRBJ1-1; V gene: TRBV6-5; CDR3 protein: ASSLDRGGEAF
J gene: TRBJ1-1; V gene: TRBV14; CDR3 protein: ASSQVSGSLREAF
J gene: TRBJ1-1; V gene: TRBV7-9; CDR3 protein: ASTLVDTEAF
J gene: TRBJ2-2; V gene: TRBV27; CDR3 protein: ASSLRQDFLIANTGELF
J gene: TRBJ2-3; V gene: TRBV18; CDR3 protein: ASSGQRTDTQY
J gene: TRBJ2-7; V gene: TRBV7-3; CDR3 protein: ASSSGTGREQY
J gene: TRBJ2-1; V gene: TRBV23-1; CDR3 protein: ASSQSSHSGYNEQF
J gene: TRBJ2-7; V gene: TRBV2; CDR3 protein: ASREKGAFRSYEQY
J gene: TRBJ2-7; V gene: TRBV7-2; CDR3 protein: ASSLGVVQAEQY
J gene: TRBJ2-1; V gene: TRBV6-1; CDR3 protein: ASSADTSSYNEQF
J gene: TRBJ2-1; V gene: TRBV7-9; CDR3 protein: ASSTDRGPNSEQF
J gene: TRBJ2-1; V gene: TRBV7-9; CDR3 protein: ASSFHLGDSYYNEQF
J gene: TRBJ1-6; V gene: TRBV6-1; CDR3 protein: ASTTIPRGNSPLH
J gene: TRBJ2-2; V gene: TRBV29-1; CDR3 protein: SAGTRFGELF
J gene: TRBJ2-5; V gene: TRBV28; CDR3 protein: ASSPGERAQETQY
J gene: TRBJ2-2; V gene: TRBV9; CDR3 protein: ASSARGQGTGELF
J gene: TRBJ2-5; V gene: TRBV5-4; CDR3 protein: ASSQGTGRGETQY
J gene: TRBJ2-7; V gene: TRBV5-1; CDR3 protein: ASNSGGGKSEQY